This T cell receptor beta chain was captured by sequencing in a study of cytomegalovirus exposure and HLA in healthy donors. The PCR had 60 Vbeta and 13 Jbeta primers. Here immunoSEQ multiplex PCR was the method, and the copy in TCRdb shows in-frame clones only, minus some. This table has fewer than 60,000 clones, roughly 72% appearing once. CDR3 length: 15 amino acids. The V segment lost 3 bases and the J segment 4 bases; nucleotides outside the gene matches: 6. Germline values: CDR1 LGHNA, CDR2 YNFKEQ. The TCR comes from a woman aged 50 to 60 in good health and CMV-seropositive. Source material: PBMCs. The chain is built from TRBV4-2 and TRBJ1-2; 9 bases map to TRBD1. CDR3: CASSHPDRGGYGYTF. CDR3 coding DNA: TGTGCCAGCAGCCACCCGGACAGGGGAGGCTATGGCTACACCTTC.